The 30 T cell receptor beta chains presented below share a single source sample, sequenced in a study of T-cell memory formation after mild COVID-19. TCRdb used MiXCR to reprocess the 5' RACE reads, holding one entry per CDR3 protein. This sample has around 310,000 distinct CDR3 sequences, with roughly an eighth found just once. What was sequenced was PBMCs or a T cell subset sorted from them (not recorded which). Receptor source: a man aged 18 to 30 who had mild COVID-19 (a few samples of this study predate the infection). Cell type and time point are not known.

As to this clonotype: An end of the junction differs from the germline gene, which may be a read error. The rearrangement links TRBV18 to TRBJ1-6; no clear D gene. In germline, CDR1 is KGHSH, CDR2 LQKENI. The CDR3 totals 15 residues. In DNA form, the CDR3 reads TGTGACAGCTCACCCTCGGGCAACACCAATTCACCCCTCCACTTT. It translates to CDSSPSGNTNSPLHF. The full variable domain, its missing parts supplied by reference TRBV18 and TRBJ1-6, is NAGVMQNPRHLVRRRGQEARLRCSPMKGHSHVYWYRQLPEEGLKFMVYLQKENIIDESGMPKERFSAEFPKEGPSILRIQQVVRGDSAAYFCDSSPSGNTNSPLHFGNGTRLTVT.

The chain uses TRBV5-1 and TRBJ1-6; D might be TRBD1 (5 bases). CDR3 length: 13 amino acids. V was clipped by 4 bases and J by 7 bases, with 9 bases between them. Germline-derived CDR1 and CDR2 are SGHRS and YFSETQ. Written as DNA, the CDR3 is TGCGCCAGCAGCCCGGAGGGGAATTCACCCCTCCACTTT. It specifies CASSPEGNSPLHF.

This clonotype was counted many times. The chain links TRBV5-1 to TRBJ2-7; D is undetermined. This CDR3 comprises 14 residues. Germline V gene data show CDR1 as SGHRS and CDR2 as YFSETQ. The germline V and J ends were trimmed by 0 bases and 2 bases, with 9 bases remaining between them. CDR3 sequence (DNA): TGCGCCAGCAGCTTGGCAGGTCAGACCTACGAGCAGTACTTC. Translated: CASSLAGQTYEQYF.

The table lists this clonotype with a few counts. This rearrangement joins TRBV12-3 or TRBV12-4 to TRBJ1-2; D not certain. Trimming took 4 bases from V and 8 from J, leaving 11 bases between them. CDR3 length: 12 amino acids. CDR3 loop: CASSSNIRGYTF. The CDR3 DNA is TGTGCCAGCAGTTCCAACATAAGAGGCTACACCTTC.

The chain joins TRBV20-1 to TRBJ1-3; D is perhaps TRBD1 (5 bases). CDR1 is DFQATT and CDR2 is SNEGSKA in the germline V gene (reference sequence). Trimming pared 3 bases from V and 4 bases from J, leaving 22 bases between. The CDR3 spans 17 residues. CDR3 nucleotide sequence: TGCAGTGCTAGGGGTCCAGGGACTTCATCTCGCGGAAACACCATATATTTT. It translates to CSARGPGTSSRGNTIYF.

Here the CDR3 DNA reads TGTGCCAGCAGCTTAGTGGCTAGCGGGGGGGCCCGGGAGCAGTTCTTC. Translating gives CASSLVASGGAREQFF. V usage is TRBV11-3 and J usage is TRBJ2-1, with TRBD2 matching 12 bases. There are 16 residues in the CDR3. V shed 1 base, J shed 10 bases, and the junction held 8 bases outside the gene matches. Germline V CDR1 and CDR2: SGHNT, YENEEA.

Only a few counts were recorded for this clonotype. The rearrangement joins TRBV5-1 to TRBJ2-7, with D tentatively TRBD1 (5 bases). This CDR3 has 12 amino acids. V gave up 5 bases and J gave up 7 bases, with 13 bases separating them. Per the germline V gene, CDR1 is SGHRS and CDR2 is YFSETQ. CDR3 nucleotides: TGCGCCAGCAGACCCTCAGGGAAGGAGCAGTACTTC. It translates to CASRPSGKEQYF.

The J gene is TRBJ2-3, the V gene TRBV20-1; TRBD2 matches at 9 bases. CDR1 and CDR2 from the germline V gene are DFQATT and SNEGSKA (reference sequence). This CDR3 has 13 amino acids. The trim removed 6 bases at V and 2 bases at J, leaving 3 bases unmatched. The DNA of the CDR3 is TGCAGTGCCACTAGCGGGTTCACAGATACGCAGTATTTT. Amino acid sequence: CSATSGFTDTQYF.

In this sample, this clonotype turned up a few times. The rearrangement joins TRBV5-1 to TRBJ1-2; TRBD1 is a possible D gene (6 bases). V gave up 3 bases and J gave up 0 bases, with 6 bases separating them. Looked up from germline, CDR1 is SGHRS and CDR2 is YFSETQ. This CDR3 region has 13 residues. In nucleotides, the CDR3 is TGCGCCAGCAGCTGGACAGCTAACTATGGCTACACCTTC. It specifies CASSWTANYGYTF.

The rearrangement links TRBV6-5 to TRBJ2-5; D is possibly TRBD1 or TRBD2 (5 bases each). This CDR3 has 13 residues. V was cut by 4 bases and J by 4 bases, with 10 bases left in between. Germline V CDR1 and CDR2: MNHEY, SVGAGI. CDR3 sequence (DNA): TGTGCCAGCAGTTTGGGGGATCGAGAGACCCAGTACTTC. Translation: CASSLGDRETQYF.

This clonotype was found once. The chain uses TRBV6-5 and TRBJ2-7, with TRBD2 identical over 9 bases. Trimming removed 5 bases from V and 6 bases from J; junction bases left unmatched: 11. The CDR3 has 15 residues. Germline V lookup: CDR1 MNHEY, CDR2 SVGAGI. The CDR3 here is CASSALAGRASEQYF. The DNA of the CDR3 is TGTGCCAGCAGTGCGCTAGCGGGGAGGGCCTCCGAGCAGTACTTC.

This clonotype appeared a few times. The chain uses TRBV20-1 and TRBJ1-5, with D uncertain. The germline gives CDR1 DFQATT, CDR2 SNEGSKA (reference sequence). V lost 7 bases and J 9 bases, leaving 16 bases between the germline ends. This CDR3 has 12 amino acids. The CDR3 nucleotides read TGCAGTGTTAAACTGGGTGTTGGGCCCCAGCATTTT. Its translation is CSVKLGVGPQHF.

In its sample, this clonotype was seen a few times. The chain has TRBV24-1 and TRBJ1-1; D not resolved. Germline V CDR1 and CDR2: KGHDR, SFDVKD. The CDR3 totals 14 residues. The germline V and J ends were trimmed by 3 bases and 1 base, with 8 bases remaining between them. The CDR3 here is CATSDTTENTEAFF. The CDR3 nucleotides are TGTGCCACCAGTGATACTACAGAGAACACTGAAGCTTTCTTT.

The chain is built from TRBV7-2 and TRBJ2-3; D perhaps matches TRBD2 (5 bases). The V end lost 1 base, the J end lost 0 bases, and 11 bases lay between the germline ends. This CDR3 contains 16 residues. Germline values: CDR1 SGHTA, CDR2 FQGNSA. The DNA for the CDR3 is TGTGCCAGCAGCTTAGTGGCTAGCCTTAGCACAGATACGCAGTATTTT. Encoded protein: CASSLVASLSTDTQYF.

This clonotype was observed a handful of times. The chain couples TRBV28 to TRBJ1-6, with unresolved D. Germline V gene data show CDR1 as MDHEN and CDR2 as SYDVKM. This CDR3 is 14 amino acids long. The ends were cut back, 5 bases at V and 7 bases at J, with 12 bases in the middle. The CDR3 coding sequence is TGTGCCAGCAGTCCCAATCTTGGGAATTCACCCCTCCACTTT. It translates to CASSPNLGNSPLHF.

This chain links TRBV7-2 with TRBJ2-5, with unresolved D. CDR1 is SGHTA and CDR2 is FQGNSA in the germline V gene. Trimming shortened V by 5 bases and J by 2 bases, and 12 bases separated the two germline ends. The CDR3 is made up of 14 amino acids. The chain's CDR3 is CASSQSGRQETQYF. The CDR3 DNA reads as TGTGCCAGCAGCCAGTCGGGCAGACAAGAGACCCAGTACTTC.

The sample holds a few counts of this clonotype. The rearrangement uses TRBV6-2 or TRBV6-3 and TRBJ2-3; TRBD2 matches at 10 bases. The V gene end was trimmed by 6 bases and the J gene end by 4 bases; junction bases not matched to a gene: 10. The CDR3 covers 16 residues. Germline V gene sequence: CDR1 MNHEY, CDR2 SVGEGT. The CDR3 DNA follows: TGTGCCAGCAGACTTGGACTAGCGGTCCGGTCAGATACGCAGTATTTT. Protein sequence: CASRLGLAVRSDTQYF.

There are a few counts of this clonotype. The DNA of the CDR3 is TGTGCCAGCAGTTACACTAGCGCCGGGGAGCTGTTTTTT. Protein: CASSYTSAGELFF. The V gene is TRBV6-5, the J gene TRBJ2-2, with 7 bases lining up with TRBD2. There are 13 residues in the CDR3. The V gene's germline CDR1 is MNHEY and CDR2 SVGAGI. J lost 6 bases, V lost 2 bases, and 0 bases had no gene match.

The rearrangement links TRBV7-2 to TRBJ2-4, with D perhaps assigned TRBD1 or TRBD2 (5 bases each). Trimming removed 1 base at V and 8 bases at J, with 12 bases between. The CDR3 has 14 amino acids. Germline CDR1 reads SGHTA; CDR2 reads FQGNSA. CDR3 bases: TGTGCCAGCAGCTTAGGACAGTCCGGGGACATTCAGTACTTC. This codes for CASSLGQSGDIQYF.

This clonotype was observed a handful of times. The chain joins TRBV14 to TRBJ2-7; TRBD1 is a possible D gene (6 bases). The CDR3 consists of 15 residues. CDR1 and CDR2 from the germline V gene are SGHDN and FVKESK. V was clipped by 4 bases and J by 3 bases, with 16 bases between them. The CDR3 here is CASSPRTGQFYEQYF. DNA of the CDR3: TGTGCCAGCAGCCCACGAACAGGGCAATTCTACGAGCAGTACTTC. Drawing the rest from reference TRBV14 and TRBJ2-7, the complete variable domain is EAGVTQFPSHSVIEKGQTVTLRCDPISGHDNLYWYRRVMGKEIKFLLHFVKESKQDESGMPNNRFLAERTGGTYSTLKVQPAELEDSGVYFCASSPRTGQFYEQYFGPGTRLTVT.

This clonotype was seen a handful of times. The rearrangement joins TRBV12-3 or TRBV12-4 to TRBJ1-3, with 7 nucleotides matching TRBD1. J was trimmed by 5 bases and V by 3 bases; bases with no gene match: 7. CDR3 length equals 15 residues. The CDR3 here is CASSFPGGRRNTIYF. The CDR3, as DNA: TGTGCCAGCAGTTTCCCAGGGGGGAGACGAAACACCATATATTTT.

This clonotype appeared a few times. This sequence joins TRBV18 and TRBJ1-5; D possibly corresponds to TRBD1 (5 bases). This CDR3 contains 14 residues. Trimming left V 3 bases short and J 4 bases short, with 10 bases between. Germline V lookup: CDR1 KGHSH, CDR2 LQKENI. CDR3 bases: TGTGCCAGCTCACCGGCAGGGCGGAATCAGCCCCAGCATTTT. The encoded protein is CASSPAGRNQPQHF.

This chain uses TRBV29-1 with TRBJ2-1, with TRBD2 as a possible D gene (5 bases). Germline lookup yields CDR1 SQVTM and CDR2 ANQGSEA. With 6 bases removed from V and 7 bases from J, the gap between germline ends came to 10 bases. CDR3 length: 11 residues. The CDR3 here is CSVTTGNEQFF. The CDR3 DNA reads TGCAGCGTCACCACGGGGAATGAGCAGTTCTTC.

CDR3 in DNA: TGCGCCAGCAGCTTGATATCCTCCAGCGAGCAGTACGTC. It translates to CASSLISSSEQYV. The V and J genes are TRBV5-1 and TRBJ2-7; D unclear. From germline, CDR1 is SGHRS and CDR2 YFSETQ. V lost 1 base to trimming and J lost 6 bases, with 11 bases between them. This CDR3 comprises 13 residues.

The J gene is TRBJ2-3, the V gene TRBV4-1; D is unclear. The CDR3 extends over 16 amino acids. The V gene's germline CDR1 is MGHRA and CDR2 YSYEKL. V shed 1 base and J shed 0 bases, with 11 bases lying between them. This CDR3 is CASSQGTAASTDTQYF. DNA for the CDR3: TGCGCCAGCAGCCAAGGTACTGCAGCTAGCACAGATACGCAGTATTTT.

The rearrangement joins TRBV9 to TRBJ2-1; D gene uncertain. The length of the CDR3 is 16 residues. Germline V gene sequence: CDR1 SGDLS, CDR2 YYNGEE. Trimming removed 0 bases at V and 0 bases at J, with 10 bases between. CDR3 in DNA: TGTGCCAGCAGCGTAGTGCAATCCGGCTCCTACAATGAGCAGTTCTTC. Its protein is CASSVVQSGSYNEQFF.

The V and J genes are TRBV18 and TRBJ2-2; D assignment may be TRBD1 or TRBD2 (5 bases each). V was trimmed by 3 bases and J by 3 bases, leaving 11 bases between them. Germline V gene data show CDR1 as KGHSH and CDR2 as LQKENI. The length of the CDR3 is 15 residues. DNA of the CDR3: TGTGCCAGCTCACCTAGGACGGGACACACCGGGGAGCTGTTTTTT. Translation: CASSPRTGHTGELFF.

This clonotype was seen ten or more times. This chain uses TRBV5-4 with TRBJ1-5; the match to TRBD1 covers 7 bases. From germline, CDR1 is SGHNT and CDR2 YYREEE (reference sequence). J was trimmed by 7 bases and V by 4 bases; bases with no gene match: 11. The CDR3 spans 15 residues. The CDR3 spells CASSLDRAPYQPQHF. CDR3 DNA: TGTGCCAGCAGCCTCGACAGGGCGCCTTACCAGCCCCAGCATTTT.

J is TRBJ1-1 and V is TRBV7-2; D call uncertain. V lost 5 bases to trimming and J lost 4 bases, with 17 bases between them. This CDR3 comprises 15 residues. Germline-derived CDR1 and CDR2 are SGHTA and FQGNSA. CDR3: CASSPSSGFSTEAFF. The CDR3 DNA reads TGTGCCAGCAGCCCCTCGTCTGGGTTTAGCACTGAAGCTTTCTTT.

V is TRBV20-1 and J is TRBJ2-1; 7 bases map to TRBD2. V was pared by 0 bases and J by 3 bases, with 8 bases of the junction left unmatched. CDR3 length: 16 residues. CDR1 DFQATT and CDR2 SNEGSKA come from the germline V gene (reference sequence). For the CDR3, the DNA is TGCAGTGCTAGAGACGTCATCGGGGGGAACTACAATGAGCAGTTCTTC. Translated: CSARDVIGGNYNEQFF.